This TCR beta chain was recorded in a study of blood T cell repertoires in COVID-19. The assay was immunoSEQ multiplex PCR, and TCRdb's table has in-frame clones only and misses some. The table has approximately 330,000 clones, roughly 89% seen once; the top ten hold 9.5% to 10%. The CDR3 has 16 residues. Germline V gene sequence: CDR1 LNHDA, CDR2 SQIVND (reference sequence). The V end lost 8 bases, the J end lost 1 base, and 18 bases lay between the germline ends. This chain joins TRBV19 and TRBJ1-3, with D maybe TRBD1 (5 bases). The TCR originated in a man younger than 45 with COVID-19, enrolled during active disease. Sequencing was done on a sample of peripheral blood. In DNA form, the CDR3 reads TGTGCCAGTCAACCCCTCCCCGGACAATCTGGAAACACCATATATTTT. It translates to CASQPLPGQSGNTIYF.